This entry is about one T cell receptor (beta chain). The antigen remains unidentified. The record originates from a study of shared clonotypes between healthy human individuals. General study points: Naive subsets, compared against memory subsets, generally had larger estimated richness values.

Data came from immunoSEQ multiplex PCR; TCRdb stores just in-frame clones and leaves some out. The table has about 1.1 million clones, about 80% seen once. CD45RA-negative memory and CD45RA+ naive subsets were split from the CD4+ cells. V was trimmed by 4 bases and J by 0 bases, leaving 11 bases between them. CDR1 is SGHRS, CDR2 YFSETQ, per germline. The CDR3 loop spans 15 amino acids. J is TRBJ1-3 and V is TRBV5-1, with D possibly TRBD1 on 5 matching bases. The specimen sequenced was memory CD4+ T cells from PBMCs. Subset of the sample: CD45RA-negative fraction. The receptor was derived from a man aged 18 to 30 in good health. Some clones in this sample may be carry-over from other donors' samples. The CDR3 sequence is CASSPDTYSGNTIYF. The CDR3 DNA reads as TGCGCCAGCAGCCCGGACACTTACTCTGGAAACACCATATATTTT.